Listed below are T cell receptor beta chains from one sample, sequenced in a study of cytotoxic CD8 clonotypes in ibrutinib-treated CLL. The protocol was immunoSEQ multiplex PCR, while the TCRdb copy is restricted to in-frame clones and leaves out a portion. The table has under 200,000 clones, about four fifths seen once. The specimen was PBMCs, collected after 24 months of ibrutinib treatment. The receptors shown here come from a human donor with chronic lymphocytic leukemia. Both conserved end residues are part of each CDR3. D genes are given only for firm matches. Where a row states a size, it is once, few, many or the class of an expanded clone; other rows omit it.

d_call: .; j_call: TRBJ2-7; v_call: TRBV2; clone_size: few; cdr3_nt: TGTGCCAGCTATTTGAACCGGGACACAGCCTACGAGCAGTACTTC; cdr3_aa: CASYLNRDTAYEQYF
d_call: TRBD1; j_call: TRBJ1-5; v_call: TRBV19; clone_size: .; cdr3_nt: TGTGCCAGTAGTGTCCGACAGGGGGCGGTTTCCGATCAGCCCCAGCATTTT; cdr3_aa: CASSVRQGAVSDQPQHF
d_call: .; j_call: TRBJ1-1; v_call: TRBV18; clone_size: .; cdr3_nt: TGTGCCAGCTCACGACGTACAGGGAGTGAGGGGTCAATAGACACTGAAGCTTTCTTT; cdr3_aa: CASSRRTGSEGSIDTEAFF
d_call: TRBD1; j_call: TRBJ2-3; v_call: TRBV19; clone_size: .; cdr3_nt: TGTGCCAGTAGTTCTCCTCGGGACAGGGGACTAGATACGCAGTATTTT; cdr3_aa: CASSSPRDRGLDTQYF
d_call: TRBD1; j_call: TRBJ2-7; v_call: TRBV10-3; clone_size: .; cdr3_nt: TGTGCCGCCGGGACAGGTACCTACGAGCAGTACTTC; cdr3_aa: CAAGTGTYEQYF
d_call: TRBD1; j_call: TRBJ2-6; v_call: TRBV28; clone_size: .; cdr3_nt: TGTGCCAGCAGCGACAGGGCCCGGTCTGGGGCCAACGTCCTGACTTTC; cdr3_aa: CASSDRARSGANVLTF
d_call: .; j_call: TRBJ2-7; v_call: TRBV12-2; clone_size: .; cdr3_nt: TGTGCAAGTCGCTCTAGGACAGGAGCTACGGGGCAGTACTTC; cdr3_aa: CASRSRTGATGQYF
d_call: .; j_call: TRBJ2-2; v_call: TRBV7-7; clone_size: .; cdr3_nt: TGTGCTAGCAGCCTCAGGGCAGGGACCTACGGGGAGCTGTTTTTT; cdr3_aa: CASSLRAGTYGELFF
d_call: TRBD1; j_call: TRBJ1-4; v_call: TRBV30; clone_size: .; cdr3_nt: TGTGCCTGGAGGTCCGCAGGGGGGACTAATGAAAAACTGTTTTTT; cdr3_aa: CAWRSAGGTNEKLFF
d_call: .; j_call: TRBJ2-3; v_call: TRBV11-3; clone_size: .; cdr3_nt: TGTGCCAGCAGCTTAGGGGGATACACAGATACGCAGTATTTT; cdr3_aa: CASSLGGYTDTQYF
d_call: .; j_call: TRBJ1-1; v_call: TRBV28; clone_size: few; cdr3_nt: TGTGCCAGCAGTTTATCCAAGAACACTGAAGCTTTCTTT; cdr3_aa: CASSLSKNTEAFF
d_call: TRBD2; j_call: TRBJ2-3; v_call: TRBV18; clone_size: .; cdr3_nt: TGTGCCAGCTCAAAGGCTAGCGGGAGTATAAATGAGGCAGATACGCAGTATTTT; cdr3_aa: CASSKASGSINEADTQYF
d_call: .; j_call: TRBJ1-1; v_call: TRBV7-3; clone_size: .; cdr3_nt: TGTGCCAGCAGCTTACAGGGTACTGTAGCTGGCACTGAAGCTTTCTTT; cdr3_aa: CASSLQGTVAGTEAFF
d_call: TRBD1; j_call: TRBJ1-2; v_call: TRBV7-6; clone_size: few; cdr3_nt: TGTGCCAGCAGCGTCGGACAGGGACTCGGCTACACCTTC; cdr3_aa: CASSVGQGLGYTF
d_call: .; j_call: TRBJ1-2; v_call: TRBV6-6; clone_size: .; cdr3_nt: TGTGCCAGCAGCCTGGAGTCAGTTTATGGCTACACCTTC; cdr3_aa: CASSLESVYGYTF
d_call: TRBD1; j_call: TRBJ1-2; v_call: TRBV7-3; clone_size: .; cdr3_nt: TGTGCCAGCAGCTTGGACAGGGGAGGAACTGGCTACACCTTC; cdr3_aa: CASSLDRGGTGYTF
d_call: TRBD1; j_call: TRBJ2-4; v_call: TRBV11-2; clone_size: .; cdr3_nt: TGTGCCAGCAGTTGGACAGGGGGCAGCTCTGACATTCAGTACTTC; cdr3_aa: CASSWTGGSSDIQYF
d_call: .; j_call: TRBJ1-3; v_call: TRBV6-5; clone_size: .; cdr3_nt: TGTGCCAGCAGTAAAACAGGGAAATCTGGAAACACCATATATTTT; cdr3_aa: CASSKTGKSGNTIYF
d_call: .; j_call: TRBJ2-2; v_call: TRBV6-4; clone_size: few; cdr3_nt: TGTGCCAGCAGTGGAACACGGGAAAGCACCGGGGAGCTGTTTTTT; cdr3_aa: CASSGTRESTGELFF
d_call: TRBD1; j_call: TRBJ2-4; v_call: TRBV28; clone_size: once; cdr3_nt: TGTGCCAGCAGTTCGGACAGGGGGGACATTCAGTACTTC; cdr3_aa: CASSSDRGDIQYF